This T cell receptor (beta chain) appears in the sequencing data of a study of cytotoxic CD8 clonotypes in ibrutinib-treated CLL. Trimming took 7 bases from V and 1 from J, leaving 14 bases between them. The CDR3 totals 14 residues. Germline lookup yields CDR1 MDHEN and CDR2 SYDVKM. With respect to this clone: The target antigen is unknown.

Points from the study as a whole: Public clonotypes were seen rarely and were contracted or stable on treatment. Clonality increased with ibrutinib response but returned toward baseline at progression.

Assay: immunoSEQ multiplex PCR; the TCRdb copy retains only in-frame clones and omits some. The sample has some 92,000 clones, about 74% seen once. This TCR came from a human donor with chronic lymphocytic leukemia. The chain has TRBV28 and TRBJ2-7; either TRBD1 or TRBD2 may supply D (5 bases each). Here the sequenced sample was PBMCs, taken after 24 months of ibrutinib treatment. CDR3: CASIGRGASYEQYF. CDR3 bases: TGTGCCAGCATCGGGCGAGGGGCTTCCTACGAGCAGTACTTC.